Following are 10 T cell receptor beta chains from one sample sequenced in a study of response to subunit inactivated influenza vaccine. TCRdb redid the calling of the RT-PCR reads with MiXCR, one entry per CDR3 protein. The repertoire holds about 530,000 distinct CDR3 sequences, roughly 12% seen once, with around 9.6% in the top ten. Source: PBMCs from blood, taken on the day of vaccination. The receptors were sampled from a man between 50 and 59 years old who received an inactivated influenza vaccine.

This clonotype has at least ten counts. The J gene is TRBJ2-2, the V gene TRBV7-8, with 7 bases lining up with TRBD1. Germline CDR1 and CDR2: SGHVS and FQNEAQ. V trimming: 5 bases; J trimming: 5 bases; junction bases outside the gene matches: 20. This CDR3 is built from 19 residues. CDR3 region: CASSQRRLTRQGGTGELFF. CDR3 coding DNA: TGTGCCAGCAGCCAAAGAAGATTAACTCGACAGGGCGGTACCGGGGAGCTGTTTTTT.

V is TRBV6-2 or TRBV6-3 and J is TRBJ2-5; D might be TRBD2 (6 bases). V lost 6 bases and J 1 base, leaving 12 bases between the germline ends. Germline V lookup: CDR1 MNHEY, CDR2 SVGEGT. The CDR3 sequence is 14 residues long. The CDR3 is CASSNGGSQETQYF. The CDR3 DNA reads as TGTGCCAGCAGCAACGGGGGTTCCCAAGAGACCCAGTACTTC.

The V gene is TRBV24-1, the J gene TRBJ2-1, with D possibly being TRBD1 (6 bases). Germline V CDR1 and CDR2: KGHDR, SFDVKD. This CDR3 spans 15 amino acids. The ends were cut back, 7 bases at V and 0 bases at J, with 12 bases in the middle. The CDR3 region is CATSGTLYSYNEQFF. The CDR3 DNA reads as TGTGCCACCAGCGGGACACTATACTCCTACAATGAGCAGTTCTTC.

This clonotype was counted a few times. The chain links TRBV9 to TRBJ2-7, with a possible D match to TRBD1 (6 bases). CDR3 length: 15 amino acids. Trimming took 5 bases from V and 3 from J, leaving 18 bases between them. Germline V gene sequence: CDR1 SGDLS, CDR2 YYNGEE. The CDR3 region has the DNA TGTGCCAGCAGTCTACACGGGACAATTAACTACGAGCAGTACTTC. Protein: CASSLHGTINYEQYF.

This chain links TRBV7-9 with TRBJ2-2; unclear D gene. V lost 8 bases and J 4 bases, leaving 11 bases between the germline ends. Germline V gene sequence: CDR1 SEHNR, CDR2 FQNEAQ (reference sequence). CDR3 size: 13 residues. CDR3 coding DNA: TGTGCCAGCTGCTCAATCCTCACCGGGGAGCTGTTTTTT. Its protein is CASCSILTGELFF.

The table lists this clonotype with a few counts. The chain joins TRBV7-9 to TRBJ2-7, with 10 bases that match TRBD1. V trimming: 5 bases; J trimming: 6 bases; junction bases outside the gene matches: 4. The germline CDR1 and CDR2 sequences are SEHNR and FQNEAQ (reference sequence). The CDR3 spans 13 residues. CDR3 amino acids: CASSTGQGGEQYF. The CDR3 region has the DNA TGTGCCAGCAGCACAGGACAGGGGGGCGAGCAGTACTTC.

This clonotype was seen ten or more times. V is TRBV29-1 and J is TRBJ2-7, with 8 positions matching TRBD1. Per the germline V gene, CDR1 is SQVTM and CDR2 is ANQGSEA. Trimming cost V 6 bases and J 3 bases; bases outside gene matches: 10. The CDR3 has 14 amino acids. The CDR3 loop reads CSVELRGLHYEQYF. For the CDR3, the DNA is TGCAGCGTGGAACTCAGGGGGCTGCACTACGAGCAGTACTTC.

This clonotype was recorded at least ten times. DNA of the CDR3: TGTGCCAGCAGTTTACCGCCGGGGACTGAAGCTTTCTTT. Translation: CASSLPPGTEAFF. This chain joins TRBV12-3 or TRBV12-4 and TRBJ1-1, with D uncertain. Between the trimmed V and J ends, which lost 2 bases and 5 bases, there was a span of 9 bases. The CDR3 length is 13 residues.

This chain joins TRBV5-1 and TRBJ2-1; 12 bases are a match to TRBD2. Germline V lookup: CDR1 SGHRS, CDR2 YFSETQ. The CDR3 consists of 19 residues. The V gene end was trimmed by 2 bases and the J gene end by 7 bases; junction bases not matched to a gene: 16. CDR3 nucleotides: TGCGCCAGCAGCTTCCAGCGACTAGCGGGGGATAGCTCTTGGAATGAGCAGTTCTTC. It specifies CASSFQRLAGDSSWNEQFF. Full variable domain (remainder filled in from reference TRBV5-1 and TRBJ2-1): KAGVTQTPRYLIKTRGQQVTLSCSPISGHRSVSWYQQTPGQGLQFLFEYFSETQRNKGNFPGRFSGRQFSNSRSEMNVSTLELGDSALYLCASSFQRLAGDSSWNEQFFGPGTRLTVL.

This clonotype was recorded at least ten times. The genes are TRBV28 and TRBJ2-2; 12 bases line up with TRBD2. Germline V gene sequence: CDR1 MDHEN, CDR2 SYDVKM. There are 18 residues in the CDR3. V was clipped by 5 bases and J by 0 bases; unmatched bases: 7. The CDR3 here is CASSPGLAGRSNTGELFF. Written as DNA, the CDR3 is TGTGCCAGCAGTCCAGGACTAGCGGGAAGATCGAACACCGGGGAGCTGTTTTTT.